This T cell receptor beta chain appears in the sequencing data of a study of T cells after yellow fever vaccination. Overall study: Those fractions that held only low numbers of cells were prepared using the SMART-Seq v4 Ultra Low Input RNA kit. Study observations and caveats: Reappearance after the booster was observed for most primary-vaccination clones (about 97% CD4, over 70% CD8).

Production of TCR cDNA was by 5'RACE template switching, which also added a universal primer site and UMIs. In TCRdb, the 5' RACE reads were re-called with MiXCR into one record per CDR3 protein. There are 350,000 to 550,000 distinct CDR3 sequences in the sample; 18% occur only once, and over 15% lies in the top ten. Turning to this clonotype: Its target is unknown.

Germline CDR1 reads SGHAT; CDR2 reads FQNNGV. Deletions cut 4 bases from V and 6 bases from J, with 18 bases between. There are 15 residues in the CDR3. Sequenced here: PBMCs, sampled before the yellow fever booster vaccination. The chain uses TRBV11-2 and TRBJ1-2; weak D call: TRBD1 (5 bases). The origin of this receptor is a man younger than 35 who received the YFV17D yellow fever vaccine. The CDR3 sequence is CASSYRPRETDGYTF. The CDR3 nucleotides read TGTGCCAGCAGCTACCGACCCAGGGAGACGGATGGCTACACCTTC.